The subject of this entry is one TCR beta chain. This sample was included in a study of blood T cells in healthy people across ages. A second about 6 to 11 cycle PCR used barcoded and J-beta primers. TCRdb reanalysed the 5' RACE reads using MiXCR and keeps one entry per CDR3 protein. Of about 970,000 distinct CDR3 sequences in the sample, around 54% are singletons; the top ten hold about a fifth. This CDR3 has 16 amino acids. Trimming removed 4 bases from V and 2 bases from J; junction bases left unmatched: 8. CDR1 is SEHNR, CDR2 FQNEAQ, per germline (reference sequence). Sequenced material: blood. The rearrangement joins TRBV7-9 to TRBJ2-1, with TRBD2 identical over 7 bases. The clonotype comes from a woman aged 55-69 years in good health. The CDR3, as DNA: TGTGCCAGCAGCTATACGGGAGGAAGGGCCTACAATGAGCAGTTCTTC. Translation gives CASSYTGGRAYNEQFF.